Reported below is one TCR beta chain. Antigen specificity is unknown. The data originate from a study of CD8 T cells in Susac syndrome. Overall study findings and caveats: It was acknowledged in the study that its TCR sequencing and HLA analysis involved a relatively small number of individuals.

Sequencing of TCR beta drew on CD8+ and CD4+ T cells from blood. Both CD4+ and CD8+ T cells were negatively isolated, and TEMRA cells underwent FACS enrichment. RNA, at roughly 0.45 to 1 ug, was reverse transcribed with random hexamers. With immunoSEQ multiplex PCR, TCR beta CDR3 was amplified across 54 Vbeta and 13 Jbeta. Using its own MiXCR run on the immunoSEQ multiplex PCR reads, TCRdb lists one record per CDR3 protein. The sample has about 120,000 distinct CDR3 sequences, around 94% seen once. The receptor's source is a human donor in good health. Sequencing was done on a sample of CD4+ T cells from PBMCs.

In DNA form, the CDR3 reads TGTGCCAGCAGCGCGCGCCCGGGACTAGCGGGAGAGGGGGACGAGCAGTACTTC. As protein: CASSARPGLAGEGDEQYF. V gene TRBV9 combines with J gene TRBJ2-7; 14 bases align to TRBD2. The CDR3 length is 18 residues. Germline CDR1 SGDLS, CDR2 YYNGEE. V shed 3 bases, J shed 5 bases, and the junction held 13 bases outside the gene matches.